These 22 T cell receptor beta chains were all obtained from the same sample, sequenced in a study of blood T cell repertoires in COVID-19. Some clones are missing from TCRdb's copy, which holds only in-frame ones; the method was immunoSEQ multiplex PCR. The sample yields roughly 290,000 clones, around 89% seen once. Sequenced input: PBMCs or T cells enriched from blood (not recorded which). The receptors originated from a woman between 18 and 29 years old with acute COVID-19.

In this sample, this clone turned up a few times. The V call is TRBV7-8, the J call TRBJ2-7; 13 bases fit TRBD2. Trimming removed 4 bases from V and 1 base from J; junction bases left unmatched: 4. Germline-derived CDR1 and CDR2 are SGHVS and FQNEAQ. The CDR3 loop spans 16 amino acids. The CDR3 spells CASSYPGLAGSYEQYF. The CDR3 coding sequence is TGTGCCAGCAGCTATCCGGGACTAGCGGGATCCTACGAGCAGTACTTC.

The J gene is TRBJ2-7, the V gene TRBV6-5; no clear D. Germline lookup yields CDR1 MNHEY and CDR2 SVGAGI. This CDR3 is 13 amino acids long. The V gene lost 5 bases and the J gene lost 0 bases, with 8 bases spanning the gap. The CDR3 is CASSPRGSYEQYF. The CDR3 DNA follows: TGTGCCAGCAGTCCCCGAGGCTCCTACGAGCAGTACTTC.

The chain employs TRBV5-6 and TRBJ2-7, with D unresolved. The CDR3 runs 14 residues. Germline assignment: CDR1 SGHDT and CDR2 YYEEEE. V shed 0 bases and J shed 3 bases, with 10 bases lying between them. The CDR3 bases are TGTGCCAGCAGCTTGGTGAGAGAATTCTACGAGCAGTACTTC. Translated: CASSLVREFYEQYF.

This clone came up once. The rearrangement uses TRBV18 and TRBJ2-1; 7 bases are shared with TRBD2. Germline V CDR1 and CDR2: KGHSH, LQKENI. The CDR3 totals 16 residues. J was trimmed by 0 bases and V by 5 bases; bases with no gene match: 7. The DNA for the CDR3 is TGTGCCAGCTCAAGTGCTAGCGGTAGCTCCTACAATGAGCAGTTCTTC. Its protein product is CASSSASGSSYNEQFF.

The chain carries TRBV29-1 and TRBJ2-7; D perhaps matches TRBD2 (5 bases). Germline assignment: CDR1 SQVTM and CDR2 ANQGSEA. CDR3 length: 13 amino acids. V shed 4 bases and J shed 0 bases, with 10 bases lying between them. CDR3 sequence: CSVGTPSSYEQYF. The CDR3 DNA sequence: TGCAGCGTTGGGACTCCAAGCTCCTACGAGCAGTACTTC.

This chain joins TRBV6-1 and TRBJ2-7, with D possibly being TRBD2 (6 bases). Germline V CDR1 and CDR2: MNHNS, SASEGT. The CDR3 spans 15 residues. V lost 3 bases and J lost 2, with 14 bases in between. The CDR3 sequence is CASSEESSGPYEQYF. CDR3 nucleotides: TGTGCCAGCAGTGAGGAGAGTAGCGGACCCTACGAGCAGTACTTC.

The chain links TRBV6-5 to TRBJ2-7, with TRBD1 identical over 8 bases. J was trimmed by 3 bases and V by 7 bases; bases with no gene match: 11. CDR3 length: 15 residues. The germline CDR1 and CDR2 sequences are MNHEY and SVGAGI. The CDR3 DNA is TGTGCCAGCACCGATCAGGGACAGGACTTCTACGAGCAGTACTTC. Translated: CASTDQGQDFYEQYF.

CDR3 residues: CASSPNRGNSPLHF. CDR3 in DNA: TGTGCCAGCTCACCGAACAGGGGTAATTCACCCCTCCACTTT. The chain is built from TRBV18 and TRBJ1-6; 7 bases agree with TRBD1. Looked up from germline, CDR1 is KGHSH and CDR2 is LQKENI. There are 14 residues in the CDR3. V shed 3 bases and J 6 bases; nucleotides not matched to a gene: 2.

The V and J genes are TRBV7-6 and TRBJ2-5; TRBD1 matches at 10 bases. V dropped 5 bases and J dropped 0; count of bases not matched to a gene: 3. CDR1 is SGHVS and CDR2 is FNYEAQ in the germline V gene. The CDR3 is 15 residues long. The CDR3 reads CASSKGQGYQETQYF. The DNA for the CDR3 is TGTGCCAGCAGCAAGGGACAGGGGTACCAAGAGACCCAGTACTTC.

The V call is TRBV19, the J call TRBJ2-3; D is unresolved. CDR3 size: 14 residues. In germline, CDR1 is LNHDA, CDR2 SQIVND (reference sequence). Trimming left V 7 bases short and J 0 bases short, with 11 bases between. The DNA for the CDR3 is TGTGCCAGTACCCCGGTCTGGAGCACAGATACGCAGTATTTT. Translated, it gives CASTPVWSTDTQYF.

This chain joins TRBV5-5 and TRBJ2-1; TRBD2 agrees at 8 bases. The germline V gene encodes CDR1 SGHKS and CDR2 YYEKEE (reference sequence). The CDR3 spans 17 residues. Losses at the gene ends were 4 bases for V and 0 bases for J; bases not matched to a gene: 9. The CDR3: CASSPSFAGGSYNEQFF. The CDR3 DNA sequence: TGTGCCAGCAGCCCATCCTTTGCGGGAGGCTCCTACAATGAGCAGTTCTTC. Supplemented by reference TRBV5-5 and TRBJ2-1, the full variable domain reads DAGVTQSPTHLIKTRGQQVTLRCSPISGHKSVSWYQQVLGQGPQFIFQYYEKEERGRGNFPDRFSARQFPNYSSELNVNALLLGDSALYLCASSPSFAGGSYNEQFFGPGTRLTVL.

This chain joins TRBV2 and TRBJ2-7; 13 nucleotides align to TRBD2. J was trimmed by 2 bases and V by 5 bases; bases with no gene match: 6. The CDR3 is 16 residues long. Germline CDR1 and CDR2: SNHLY and FYNNEI. CDR3 sequence reads: CASSQILAGGPYEQYF. The CDR3 DNA reads as TGTGCCAGCAGTCAAATACTAGCGGGAGGGCCCTACGAGCAGTACTTC.

The V and J genes are TRBV19 and TRBJ2-1; 8 bases fit TRBD2. CDR1 LNHDA and CDR2 SQIVND come from the germline V gene (reference sequence). The CDR3 extends over 18 amino acids. Unmatched junction bases numbered 10, after V lost 2 bases and J lost 1 base. The DNA of the CDR3 is TGTGCCAGTAGTATATCGGGCACGCGGGAGGTGTCCTACAATGAGCAGTTCTTC. It specifies CASSISGTREVSYNEQFF.

Only one count was recorded for this clone. This chain connects TRBV18 to TRBJ2-4, with TRBD1 matching over 7 bases. J gave up 7 bases and V 5 bases, and 5 bases lay outside the gene matches. The CDR3 contains 13 residues. Per the germline V gene, CDR1 is KGHSH and CDR2 is LQKENI. CDR3 sequence reads: CASSTGTVNIQYF. The CDR3 coding sequence is TGTGCCAGCTCAACCGGGACAGTTAACATTCAGTACTTC. The complete variable domain, with remaining parts taken from reference TRBV18 and TRBJ2-4, reads NAGVMQNPRHLVRRRGQEARLRCSPMKGHSHVYWYRQLPEEGLKFMVYLQKENIIDESGMPKERFSAEFPKEGPSILRIQQVVRGDSAAYFCASSTGTVNIQYFGAGTRLSVL.

The genes are TRBV7-9 and TRBJ2-5, with 7 nucleotides matching TRBD1. Trimming cost V 5 bases and J 2 bases; bases outside gene matches: 14. The CDR3 contains 17 residues. Germline assignment: CDR1 SEHNR and CDR2 FQNEAQ (reference sequence). This chain's CDR3 is CASSPTFDPGQQETQYF. The DNA of the CDR3 is TGTGCCAGCAGCCCCACTTTCGATCCGGGACAGCAAGAGACCCAGTACTTC.

V and J are TRBV15 and TRBJ2-3; no reliable D call. This CDR3 region has 15 residues. Germline V lookup: CDR1 LNHNV, CDR2 YYDKDF (reference sequence). With 2 bases removed from V and 1 base from J, the gap between germline ends came to 10 bases. For the CDR3, the DNA is TGTGCCACCAGCAGATTCGTCTCGGGCACAGATACGCAGTATTTT. This codes for CATSRFVSGTDTQYF.

The genes are TRBV2 and TRBJ2-2; weak D call: TRBD2 (5 bases). The CDR3 is 13 amino acids. Germline CDR1 reads SNHLY; CDR2 reads FYNNEI. V was clipped by 5 bases and J by 1 base, with 5 bases between them. The CDR3 reads CASSRENTGELFF. The CDR3 DNA reads as TGTGCCAGCAGTCGGGAGAACACCGGGGAGCTGTTTTTT.

To note about this clone: The sample contains more than one DNA sequence encoding this CDR3. The chain links TRBV28 to TRBJ2-1, with 8 bases that match TRBD1. Germline trimming cut 3 bases from V and 5 bases from J; bases unmatched to any gene: 3. The germline CDR1 and CDR2 sequences are MDHEN and SYDVKM. The CDR3 runs 14 residues. CDR3 loop: CASSLSGGDNEQFF. In DNA, the CDR3 is TGTGCCAGCAGTTTGTCAGGGGGCGACAATGAGCAGTTCTTC.

This chain uses TRBV6-5 with TRBJ2-1, with 9 bases identical to TRBD2. Germline-derived CDR1 and CDR2 are MNHEY and SVGAGI. V lost 6 bases and J lost 5; bases outside the gene matches: 8. The CDR3 length is 15 residues. CDR3 sequence: CASRVPGLAHNEQFF. CDR3 DNA: TGTGCCAGCAGGGTCCCGGGACTAGCCCACAATGAGCAGTTCTTC.

The genes are TRBV6-1 and TRBJ2-1, with a weak D call TRBD2 (5 bases). The CDR3 is 17 amino acids. Germline CDR1 reads MNHNS; CDR2 reads SASEGT. V lost 3 bases, J lost 1 base, and 16 bases lay in between. CDR3 DNA: TGTGCCAGCAGTGAGAGATTCGGACCGGGATCCTACAATGAGCAGTTCTTC. Translation: CASSERFGPGSYNEQFF.

CDR3 residues: CASSQGLALGETQYF. The CDR3 nucleotides are TGTGCCAGCTCACAGGGACTAGCGCTTGGGGAGACCCAGTACTTC. V is TRBV18 and J is TRBJ2-5; 10 nucleotides agree with TRBD2. The CDR3 is made up of 15 amino acids. The V segment lost 4 bases and the J segment 5 bases; nucleotides outside the gene matches: 7. CDR1 and CDR2 (germline): KGHSH, LQKENI.

The V call is TRBV27, the J call TRBJ2-7, with D possibly matching TRBD2 (6 bases). This CDR3 contains 16 residues. Deletions cut 6 bases from V and 1 base from J, with 19 bases between. Looked up from germline, CDR1 is MNHEY and CDR2 is SMNVEV (reference sequence). The CDR3 coding sequence is TGTGCCAGCAGCCCCTCCAGGAGAGGAGGGTCCTACGAGCAGTACTTC. It yields the protein CASSPSRRGGSYEQYF.